This is a list of T cell receptor beta chains from one sample in a study of blood T cell repertoires in COVID-19. Generated by immunoSEQ multiplex PCR, the TCRdb table keeps only in-frame clones and is missing some. Counted here are 150,000 to 200,000 clones, approximately 83% occurring once; the ten biggest clones make up roughly 2.6%. Sequenced sample: peripheral blood. Source of these receptors: a human donor with acute or convalescent COVID-19. The donor label of this sample is uncertain. CDR3s leave out the opening cysteine and the closing phenylalanine or tryptophan. The D gene is left open where the match is weak.

J gene,V gene,D gene,CDR3 protein
TRBJ1-5,TRBV19,.,ASSIGAAPNQPQH
TRBJ1-4,TRBV6-5,TRBD1,ASSLTGQFNEKLF
TRBJ2-5,TRBV7-2,.,ASSPTRSVIETQY
TRBJ1-6,TRBV7-3,TRBD1,ASSAAGTGNSPLH
TRBJ2-1,TRBV5-4,.,ASGSIGQGYNEQF
TRBJ2-7,TRBV6-6,.,ASSSNSGYEQY
TRBJ1-4,TRBV5-1,.,ASSLAGQTEKLF
TRBJ2-7,TRBV7-8,TRBD1,ASSLRTGGSYEQY
TRBJ2-1,TRBV3-1/TRBV3-2,TRBD2,ASSPGGGRSYNEQF
TRBJ2-3,TRBV6-5,.,ASRKTGPGGDTQY
TRBJ2-7,TRBV27,TRBD1,ASSTPRGTGGYEQY
TRBJ2-5,TRBV6-1,.,ASSEGTYQETQY
TRBJ2-2,TRBV30,.,AWSKGSANTGELF
TRBJ1-1,TRBV3-1/TRBV3-2,.,ASSPGGARTEAF
TRBJ2-1,TRBV6-6,TRBD1,ASSRRTGRLSYNEQF
TRBJ2-7,TRBV7-6,TRBD2,ASSSGTSVSYEQY
TRBJ2-7,TRBV20-1,.,SASGQYGEQY
TRBJ2-5,TRBV11-3,.,ASSLDGGVETQY
TRBJ2-2,TRBV14,TRBD2,ASSLGGLAGRTGELF
TRBJ1-2,TRBV29-1,.,SVDGQRNYGYT
TRBJ2-5,TRBV2,TRBD1,ASSEDREETQY
TRBJ1-5,TRBV5-6,.,ASSTIQGYSNQPQH
TRBJ2-3,TRBV6-9,.,ASSYPPVRAQY
TRBJ2-7,TRBV19,TRBD1,ASSRRQGYSYEQY
TRBJ2-3,TRBV15,TRBD2,ATSRDRLAGTDTQY
TRBJ1-1,TRBV12-5,.,ASGLAPDKNTEAF
TRBJ2-1,TRBV28,TRBD1,ASSKDRDYNEQF
TRBJ2-4,TRBV21-1,.,ASSRDSPAKNIQY
TRBJ1-5,TRBV19,TRBD1,ASSKKGQAAMVGDNQPQH
TRBJ2-6,TRBV2,.,ASSPRVHSGANVLT
TRBJ1-2,TRBV12-3/TRBV12-4,.,ASSYGGGYT
TRBJ2-7,TRBV5-8,TRBD2,ASSFLAGAYEQY
TRBJ2-1,TRBV28,TRBD2,ASSFSGLAKNNEQF
TRBJ2-5,TRBV2,.,ASSEQEQLGETQY
TRBJ2-3,TRBV6-5,TRBD1,ASLWQGARTDTQY
TRBJ2-7,TRBV27,TRBD1,ASSLGTGLAYEQY
TRBJ2-7,TRBV15,TRBD1,ATSRDRQGNHGYEQY
TRBJ2-1,TRBV7-9,TRBD1,ASSLGSQGGNEQF
TRBJ2-3,TRBV9,.,ASSVDEGSYSDTQY
TRBJ1-4,TRBV30,TRBD1,AWNHPGQASEKLF
TRBJ1-2,TRBV7-2,.,ASLLDSWSGYT
TRBJ1-5,TRBV2,TRBD1,ASSPDREGQPQH
TRBJ1-3,TRBV2,TRBD1,ASSPVTGYGNTIY
TRBJ2-3,TRBV7-9,.,ASSSPPGVTQY
TRBJ2-5,TRBV28,TRBD1,ASSLLTGGETQY
TRBJ1-2,TRBV28,.,ASSRTLVNRGDT
TRBJ2-7,TRBV19,TRBD1,ASKGQGPGEQY
TRBJ2-2,TRBV29-1,TRBD2,SVGTTSGKPNTGELF
TRBJ1-2,TRBV11-2,.,ASSYSGGNGYT
TRBJ2-7,TRBV3-1/TRBV3-2,TRBD2,ASSQDLGLAGEQY
TRBJ1-5,TRBV12-2,.,ASRLDSHSNQPQH
TRBJ1-3,TRBV18,.,ASSPPAAGSSGNTIY
TRBJ1-5,TRBV4-2,.,ASSQQGSGSNQPQH
TRBJ1-1,TRBV18,.,ASSPKGGVTEAF
TRBJ1-2,TRBV9,.,ASSGQASLGGYT
TRBJ2-7,TRBV18,.,ASSPSRDSNYEQY
TRBJ2-6,TRBV19,.,ASSMGRPSGANVLT
TRBJ2-3,TRBV13,.,ASSPRQRSTDTQY
TRBJ2-7,TRBV5-6,TRBD1,ASSPTGVSEQY